Each of the 19 T cell receptor beta chains below was sequenced from the same sample in a study of blood T cell repertoires in COVID-19. TCRdb keeps only in-frame clones here, not all; method: immunoSEQ multiplex PCR. The sample has roughly 180,000 clones, 70% to 90% seen once; the top ten hold 2.1%. The sequenced material came from peripheral blood. The receptors were sampled from an older man with active or convalescent COVID-19.

The chain carries TRBV30 and TRBJ1-2; D call uncertain. In germline, CDR1 is GTSNPN, CDR2 SVGIG (reference sequence). Deletions cut 0 bases from V and 6 bases from J, with 5 bases between. The CDR3 is made up of 11 amino acids. CDR3 bases: TGTGCCTGGAGTGTACGCGATGGCTACACCTTC. It is translated as CAWSVRDGYTF.

The V and J genes are TRBV24-1 and TRBJ2-1, with 8 bases lining up with TRBD1. Germline V CDR1 and CDR2: KGHDR, SFDVKD. Trimming cost V 5 bases and J 8 bases; bases outside gene matches: 10. CDR3 length: 15 residues. CDR3 region: CATSATGQGGYEQFF. CDR3 nucleotides: TGTGCCACCAGTGCGACCGGACAGGGTGGGTATGAGCAGTTCTTC.

The chain recombines TRBV19 with TRBJ1-2; 7 nucleotides align to TRBD1. With 7 bases clipped from V and 0 bases from J, the junction kept 11 bases outside the gene matches. Germline V gene lookup returns CDR1 LNHDA and CDR2 SQIVND (reference sequence). This CDR3 is 16 amino acids long. The CDR3 sequence: CASNWDSGRSNYGYTF. CDR3 coding DNA: TGTGCCAGTAATTGGGACAGCGGAAGGTCTAACTATGGCTACACCTTC.

This chain joins TRBV7-2 and TRBJ1-4; 8 bases fit TRBD1. The CDR3 contains 14 residues. From germline, CDR1 is SGHTA and CDR2 FQGNSA. Unmatched junction bases numbered 6, after V lost 4 bases and J lost 8 bases. The CDR3 DNA reads as TGTGCCAGCAGCTCAGGGGGCCCTGTGGAAAAACTGTTTTTT. It codes for CASSSGGPVEKLFF. Together with reference TRBV7-2 and TRBJ1-4, the CDR3 gives the full variable domain: GAGVSQSPSNKVTEKGKDVELRCDPISGHTALYWYRQSLGQGLEFLIYFQGNSAPDKSGLPSDRFSAERTGGSVSTLTIQRTQQEDSAVYLCASSSGGPVEKLFFGSGTQLSVL.

V and J are TRBV6-4 and TRBJ1-5; D not resolved. The CDR3 has 15 amino acids. CDR1 and CDR2 from the germline V gene are MRHNA and SNTAGT. The V gene lost 6 bases and the J gene lost 5 bases, with 17 bases spanning the gap. CDR3 loop: CASRLRDNGDQPQHF. The DNA of the CDR3 is TGTGCCAGCAGACTCCGAGACAATGGCGATCAGCCCCAGCATTTT.

Details on this clone: The junction and the germline gene differ at one end; a read error may be behind it. V usage is TRBV2 and J usage is TRBJ2-7, with TRBD2 as a possible D gene (7 bases). Germline-derived CDR1 and CDR2 are SNHLY and FYNNEI. CDR3 length equals 15 residues. CDR3 sequence: CASSERGAASFEQYF. The CDR3 DNA reads as TGTGCCAGCAGTGAACGGGGGGCGGCCTCCTTCGAGCAGTACTTC. Full variable domain (missing parts from reference TRBV2 and TRBJ2-7): EPEVTQTPSHQVTQMGQEVILRCVPISNHLYFYWYRQILGQKVEFLVSFYNNEISEKSEIFDDQFSVERPDGSNFTLKIRSTKLEDSAMYFCASSERGAASFEQYFGPGTRLTVT.

The chain is built from TRBV30 and TRBJ2-2; 8 nucleotides line up with TRBD2. Losses at the gene ends were 3 bases for V and 16 bases for J; bases not matched to a gene: 13. The V gene's germline CDR1 is GTSNPN and CDR2 SVGIG (reference sequence). CDR3 length: 13 amino acids. The CDR3 DNA follows: TGTGCCTGGAGACTCCAACCAGCGGGAGAGGCGTTTTTT. It translates to CAWRLQPAGEAFF.

The table lists this clone with a few counts. V gene TRBV7-2 combines with J gene TRBJ2-3; 9 nucleotides line up with TRBD1. This CDR3 has 15 residues. V was clipped by 5 bases and J by 6 bases; unmatched bases: 9. Germline CDR1 is SGHTA and CDR2 is FQGNSA. This chain's CDR3 is CASSLTGGALDTQYF. The CDR3 coding sequence is TGTGCCAGCAGCCTTACAGGGGGCGCGCTTGATACGCAGTATTTT.

V usage is TRBV9 and J usage is TRBJ2-6; D gene uncertain. The CDR3 covers 13 residues. V was clipped by 7 bases and J by 1 base, with 6 bases between them. Germline V gives CDR1 SGDLS, CDR2 YYNGEE. CDR3 loop: CASSFSGANVLTF. The DNA of the CDR3 is TGTGCCAGCTCCTTTTCTGGGGCCAACGTCCTGACTTTC.

The V call is TRBV3-1 (or the pseudogene TRBV3-2), the J call TRBJ1-5; TRBD1 matches at 9 bases. Germline V gives CDR1 LGHDT, CDR2 YNNKEL (reference sequence). Trimming cost V 0 bases and J 9 bases; bases outside gene matches: 12. This CDR3 is 17 amino acids long. In nucleotides, the CDR3 is TGTGCCAGCAGCCAAGATAGGGACAGGGAGGATGATGGGCCCCAGCATTTT. This gives the protein CASSQDRDREDDGPQHF.

The count of this clone is one. The chain employs TRBV28 and TRBJ2-6; the D is unclear. V dropped 5 bases and J dropped 7 bases, with 9 bases sitting between them. The CDR3 is 13 residues long. Germline V gives CDR1 MDHEN, CDR2 SYDVKM. CDR3 nucleotides: TGTGCCAGCAGTCTCACAGATGCCAACGTCCTGACTTTC. As protein: CASSLTDANVLTF.

The CDR3 reads CASRRTRSTDTQYF. The CDR3 region has the DNA TGTGCCAGCAGACGGACTAGAAGCACAGATACGCAGTATTTT. This chain links TRBV25-1 with TRBJ2-3; 7 bases are a match to TRBD2. Germline assignment: CDR1 MGHDK and CDR2 SYGVNS. This CDR3 has 14 residues. Trimming cost V 6 bases and J 0 bases; bases outside gene matches: 3.

The chain couples TRBV28 to TRBJ1-2, with D tentatively TRBD1 (5 bases). The V and J ends lost 4 bases and 5 bases respectively, with 14 bases between them. Germline V gene data show CDR1 as MDHEN and CDR2 as SYDVKM. This CDR3 comprises 14 residues. CDR3: CASSSGHVQYGYTF. The CDR3 DNA follows: TGTGCCAGCAGTTCCGGACACGTTCAATATGGCTACACCTTC.

V is TRBV20-1 and J is TRBJ2-3, with 7 nucleotides matching TRBD2. The junction had 8 bases not matched to a gene; V was cut back by 3 bases and J by 5 bases. CDR1 is DFQATT, CDR2 SNEGSKA, per germline (reference sequence). The CDR3 extends over 14 amino acids. In nucleotides, the CDR3 is TGCAGTGCTAGTGCCCTAGCGGCCATAGATACGCAGTATTTT. Translation gives CSASALAAIDTQYF.

The chain joins TRBV28 to TRBJ2-4; D may be TRBD1 (6 bases). This CDR3 has 14 amino acids. Trimming stripped 3 bases from V and 5 bases from J, with 11 bases between. Germline-derived CDR1 and CDR2 are MDHEN and SYDVKM. CDR3 sequence reads: CASSFRQGQNIQYF. DNA of the CDR3: TGTGCCAGCAGTTTTAGGCAGGGGCAAAACATTCAGTACTTC. Drawing the rest from reference TRBV28 and TRBJ2-4, the complete variable domain is DVKVTQSSRYLVKRTGEKVFLECVQDMDHENMFWYRQDPGLGLRLIYFSYDVKMKEKGDIPEGYSVSREKKERFSLILESASTNQTSMYLCASSFRQGQNIQYFGAGTRLSVL.

V and J are TRBV29-1 and TRBJ1-2; TRBD1 matches at 7 bases. Germline CDR1 reads SQVTM; CDR2 reads ANQGSEA. The CDR3 is made up of 11 amino acids. The J segment lost 8 bases and the V segment lost 5 bases, leaving 5 bases of the junction unmatched. The CDR3 sequence: CSVQGGSGYTF. CDR3 nucleotide sequence: TGCAGCGTTCAAGGGGGCTCGGGCTACACCTTC.

The chain uses TRBV6-5 and TRBJ1-4, with TRBD1 matching 8 bases. Trimming at V came to 6 bases and at J to 5 bases, leaving 8 bases not matched to a gene. CDR1 is MNHEY and CDR2 is SVGAGI in the germline V gene. The CDR3 loop spans 15 amino acids. The CDR3 nucleotides are TGTGCCAGCAGCACAACAGGGGGGTTAAATGAAAAACTGTTTTTT. Its translation: CASSTTGGLNEKLFF.

The chain joins TRBV10-2 to TRBJ2-2; D might be TRBD2 (7 bases). CDR3 length: 15 amino acids. Germline values: CDR1 WSHSY, CDR2 SAAADI. Deletions cut 7 bases from V and 0 bases from J, with 12 bases between. The CDR3, as DNA: TGCGCCAGCACCCGGGGGGCTTCGAACACCGGGGAGCTGTTTTTT. This codes for CASTRGASNTGELFF.

This chain links TRBV6-6 with TRBJ1-6; a possible D gene is TRBD1 (5 bases). Trimming removed 5 bases at V and 9 bases at J, with 14 bases between. Germline V lookup: CDR1 MNHNY, CDR2 SVGAGI (reference sequence). This CDR3 comprises 14 residues. CDR3 nucleotides: TGTGCCAGCAGTCCGGACACCACTGCTTCACCCCTCCACTTT. Protein product: CASSPDTTASPLHF.